The source of this T cell receptor beta chain is a study of blood T cell repertoires in COVID-19. As for the study in general: Nucleic acid was either cDNA or gDNA, and it came from T cells, B-cell-depleted T cells, or PBMCs.

This CDR3 spans 12 amino acids. V was trimmed by 5 bases and J by 4 bases, leaving 8 bases between them. Looked up from germline, CDR1 is MNHEY and CDR2 is SVGAGI. Sequenced by immunoSEQ multiplex PCR; TCRdb stores in-frame clones only, minus some. Among about 430,000 clones listed, 70% to 90% were seen once. The receptor comes from a man between 18 and 29 years old with COVID-19, enrolled during active disease. The sample comprised peripheral blood. The V call is TRBV6-5, the J call TRBJ1-1, with D maybe TRBD1 (5 bases). The CDR3 DNA sequence: TGTGCCAGCAGTCACGGGGGCACTGAAGCTTTCTTT. Translated, it gives CASSHGGTEAFF.